This T cell receptor (beta chain) derives from a study of blood T cell repertoires in COVID-19. Study in general: PBMCs, B-cell-depleted T cells, or T cells provided the cDNA or gDNA that made up the material.

Per the authors' pipeline: Amplification from reference gene primers served as the basis for estimated nucleated cell counts. Generated by immunoSEQ multiplex PCR, the TCRdb table keeps only in-frame clones and is missing some. From that table come the V and J calls and clone size; the DNA was used to work out D and trimming. This sample has under 250,000 clones; 60% to 85% occur once, and the top ten carry approximately 7.2%. The source material was peripheral blood. The receptor comes from a woman between 70 and 85 years old with acute or convalescent COVID-19.

CDR3 nucleotide sequence: TGTGCCAGAAGCTTGGCCCAGACACCGAACACTGAAGCTTTCTTT. Protein sequence: CARSLAQTPNTEAFF. J is TRBJ1-1 and V is TRBV5-3; D gene ambiguous. TRBV5-3 is designated an ORF whose function remains uncertain. The V end was cut by 0 bases, the J end by 1 base, with 10 bases between. CDR3 length equals 15 residues.